This T cell receptor beta chain appears in the sequencing data of a study of blood T cell repertoires in COVID-19 (dated by TCRdb to about 2020). Background on the whole study: The collaborator samples originated in the United States, Italy and Spain and spanned the acute and convalescent phases of COVID-19. The prospective study material was composed of cDNA or gDNA derived from T cells, B-cell-depleted T cells, or PBMCs. The dataset comprised deeply sampled blood TCRbeta repertoires from subjects exposed to, actively infected with, or recovered from COVID-19. The repertoires were released in a freely available public database intended as a resource for research on the immune response to SARS-CoV-2. The samples were drawn from the first 160 participants of the ongoing ImmuneRACE study and from 1,254 subjects provided by 6 global collaborators. The sample metadata nearly always contained a de-identified subject ID, COVID-19 status, age in years and sex. Where HLA class I and class II types were available, the types were taken from metadata supplied by the sample provider, not from assay-based typing. General study outcomes and caveats: Clinical and demographic metadata were provided uncurated, with the amount varying by source and participant.

Another Seattle source contributed samples from volunteer blood donors who had recovered from COVID-19. Each collaborating institution followed its own protocols to collect whole blood in K2EDTA tubes. For TCRbeta analysis, collaborator samples were shipped as frozen whole blood, as isolated PBMCs, or as DNA extracted from either sample type. The immunoSEQ Assay, a bias-controlled multiplex PCR, was used to amplify TCRbeta CDR3 regions from genomic DNA. In the source study's methods: The number of nucleated cells in each sample was estimated by amplification of reference gene primers within the assay. To quantify the absolute abundance of each unique TCRbeta CDR3 rearrangement, sequence reads were collapsed and filtered. For each sample, productive Simpson clonality was calculated as the square root of Simpson's diversity index across productive rearrangements. The table was pulled from immuneACCESS by TCRdb, which kept in-frame rearrangements only. Such tables lose some clones; where checked, under half of the loss comes from unresolved V genes, and the rest has no known cause. The V and J calls and clone size are taken from that table; D and trimming were inferred from the DNA. In all, the sample holds over 200,000 clones, and about 87% of those were seen once. Of the sample, about 6% falls within the top ten clones.

This clone has only one observation. Its binding antigen is unknown. One base away there is no much larger clone; base qualities are not given. The TCR was taken from a man aged 55-75 years who had recovered from COVID-19. Input material: peripheral blood.

The CDR3 loop reads CASSPTGFSGYEQYF. At the DNA level, the sequence is TGCGCCAGCAGCCCGACAGGGTTTAGCGGTTACGAGCAGTACTTC. The rearranged chain carries TRBV5-1 and TRBJ2-7; TRBD1 is possibly the D segment (7 matching bases). At the junction V is shortened by 4 bases and J by 4 bases, with 18 bases in between. Based on the germline V gene, the CDR1 and CDR2 sequences are SGHRS and YFSETQ. Including the terminal cysteine and phenylalanine, the CDR3 comprises 15 residues. CDR3 DNA only is kept here, 45 bases in frame from base 1.